This is a list of T cell receptor beta chains from one sample in a study of cytomegalovirus exposure and HLA in healthy donors. Method: immunoSEQ multiplex PCR; TCRdb's copy keeps in-frame clones and lacks some. The repertoire has approximately 240,000 clones, approximately 80% of them found once; the top ten carry more than 0.45%. Material: PBMCs. The receptors derive from a woman aged 35 to 49 in good health and CMV-seronegative. Each CDR3 is given with its conserved first and last residue. Fields, in order: J gene, clone size, V gene, D gene, CDR3 DNA, CDR3 protein. The D gene is left open where the match is weak. Where a row states a size, it is once, few, many or the class of an expanded clone; other rows omit it.

J: TRBJ2-2
size: once
V: TRBV6-5
D: TRBD2
DNA: TGTGCCAGCAGTTATCCTAGCGGGGGGGCAACCGGGGAGCTGTTTTTT
CDR3: CASSYPSGGATGELFF

J: TRBJ2-2
size: .
V: TRBV5-4
D: TRBD1
DNA: TGTGCCAGCAGCTTGTGGCGACAGGGAAGGACCGGGGAGCTGTTTTTT
CDR3: CASSLWRQGRTGELFF

J: TRBJ1-5
size: .
V: TRBV6-6
D: .
DNA: TGTGCCAGCACCGTGGGGCAGGGAAATCAGCCCCAGCATTTT
CDR3: CASTVGQGNQPQHF

J: TRBJ2-3
size: .
V: TRBV5-6
D: .
DNA: TGTGCCAGCAGCTTGGCCGGACTGATGGCCACAGATACGCAGTATTTT
CDR3: CASSLAGLMATDTQYF

J: TRBJ2-3
size: .
V: TRBV5-1
D: TRBD2
DNA: TGCGCCAGCTCGGGACTAGCGGGTGAGGATACGCAGTATTTT
CDR3: CASSGLAGEDTQYF

J: TRBJ2-5
size: once
V: TRBV15
D: .
DNA: TGTGCCACCAGCAGAGGGCCCGAAGTGGAGACCCAGTACTTC
CDR3: CATSRGPEVETQYF

J: TRBJ1-1
size: .
V: TRBV18
D: .
DNA: TGTGCCAGCTCACCACCGGGGAGTATGAACACTGAAGCTTTCTTT
CDR3: CASSPPGSMNTEAFF

J: TRBJ2-1
size: .
V: TRBV7-2
D: TRBD2
DNA: TGTGCCTCCTCCCGGGAGGGGAGCTCCTACAATGAGCAGTTCTTC
CDR3: CASSREGSSYNEQFF

J: TRBJ1-1
size: .
V: TRBV6-5
D: .
DNA: TGTGCCAGCAGATATCAGGGAAAAGCTTTCTTT
CDR3: CASRYQGKAFF

J: TRBJ2-3
size: .
V: TRBV4-2
D: TRBD2
DNA: TGTGCCAGCAGCCAAGTTTGGTCTAGCGGGGGGGCAACCAGCACAGATACGCAGTATTTT
CDR3: CASSQVWSSGGATSTDTQYF

J: TRBJ2-7
size: .
V: TRBV25-1
D: .
DNA: TGTGCCAGCAGTGCCCACTACGAGCAGTACTTC
CDR3: CASSAHYEQYF

J: TRBJ2-3
size: .
V: TRBV30
D: TRBD1
DNA: TGTGCCTGGGGAATTACCGGGGACAGGGTCATAACGCAGTATTTT
CDR3: CAWGITGDRVITQYF

J: TRBJ2-7
size: .
V: TRBV4-2
D: TRBD2
DNA: TGTGCCAGCAGCCCGGCCGGGACTAGGATCCACGAGCAGTACTTC
CDR3: CASSPAGTRIHEQYF

J: TRBJ2-7
size: .
V: TRBV7-9
D: TRBD2
DNA: TGTGCCAGCAGCTTAGCGCGCGCTAGCGGAGGCTACGAGCAGTACTTC
CDR3: CASSLARASGGYEQYF

J: TRBJ1-1
size: .
V: TRBV2
D: TRBD1
DNA: TGTGCCAGCAGGTTACAGGGGGAAGGTTCCACTGAAGCTTTCTTT
CDR3: CASRLQGEGSTEAFF

J: TRBJ2-1
size: .
V: TRBV9
D: TRBD2
DNA: TGTGCCAGCAGCTTTCCTATTAGCGGGAGTTCAGGTGAGCAGTTCTTC
CDR3: CASSFPISGSSGEQFF

J: TRBJ1-1
size: once
V: TRBV19
D: TRBD1
DNA: TGTGCCACCGACAGGGGGAGAAACACTGAAGCTTTCTTT
CDR3: CATDRGRNTEAFF

J: TRBJ2-1
size: .
V: TRBV6-5
D: .
DNA: TGTGCCAGCAGTTACTCTCAGGTGTTTCCTCGGGGTCAGTTCTTC
CDR3: CASSYSQVFPRGQFF

J: TRBJ2-1
size: .
V: TRBV7-9
D: TRBD2
DNA: TGTGCCAGCAGCTCCCGGGAGCGGGGCTACAATGAGCAGTTCTTC
CDR3: CASSSRERGYNEQFF

J: TRBJ2-3
size: .
V: TRBV4-2
D: .
DNA: TGTGCCAGCAGCCAAGGGGGTCAGGGGAGAACAGATACGCAGTATTTT
CDR3: CASSQGGQGRTDTQYF

J: TRBJ1-5
size: few
V: TRBV2
D: .
DNA: TGTGCCAGCAGGGCTACAGGGAATCAGCCCCAGCATTTT
CDR3: CASRATGNQPQHF

J: TRBJ2-3
size: .
V: TRBV12-5
D: .
DNA: TGTGCTAGTGGTTCCTACTCCACAGATACGCAGTATTTT
CDR3: CASGSYSTDTQYF

J: TRBJ2-7
size: .
V: TRBV6-1
D: .
DNA: TGTGCCAGCAGCATCCGGGAAAGACTCTCCTACGAGCAGTACTTC
CDR3: CASSIRERLSYEQYF

J: TRBJ2-7
size: .
V: TRBV7-2
D: TRBD2
DNA: TGTGCCAGCAGCACCCACGGACTAGCGGGGGACGAGCAGTACTTC
CDR3: CASSTHGLAGDEQYF

J: TRBJ1-5
size: few
V: TRBV9
D: .
DNA: TGTGCCAGCAGCGTAGATGACAGACATCAGCCCCAGCATTTT
CDR3: CASSVDDRHQPQHF

J: TRBJ2-1
size: .
V: TRBV11-1
D: .
DNA: TGTGCCAGCAGCTCAAACCCCAGCTCCTACAATGAGCAGTTCTTC
CDR3: CASSSNPSSYNEQFF

J: TRBJ1-2
size: .
V: TRBV11-1
D: .
DNA: TGTGCCAGCAGCTCCTACAGGGAAGTAGGTGGCTACACCTTC
CDR3: CASSSYREVGGYTF

J: TRBJ2-6
size: .
V: TRBV6-1
D: TRBD1
DNA: TGTGCCAGCAGTGAAGTTATAACAGGGGTCTCTGGGGCCAACGTCCTGACTTTC
CDR3: CASSEVITGVSGANVLTF

J: TRBJ2-7
size: .
V: TRBV5-1
D: TRBD1
DNA: TGCGCCAGCAGCCGGGCCCCCGGGACAGGGGCGAACGAGCAGTACTTC
CDR3: CASSRAPGTGANEQYF

J: TRBJ1-5
size: .
V: TRBV7-8
D: .
DNA: TGTGCCAGCAGCTTTACAGCTACCAGCAATCAGCCCCAGCATTTT
CDR3: CASSFTATSNQPQHF

J: TRBJ1-6
size: once
V: TRBV11-1
D: .
DNA: TGTGCCAGCAGCGCCCGGGATATTAATTCACCCCTCCACTTT
CDR3: CASSARDINSPLHF

J: TRBJ1-5
size: .
V: TRBV7-8
D: .
DNA: TGTGCCAGCAGCTTAGACAGTCTCAATCAGCCCCAGCATTTT
CDR3: CASSLDSLNQPQHF

J: TRBJ2-7
size: .
V: TRBV5-1
D: .
DNA: TGCGCCAGCAGCTTGGGAGGTGATGGGGAGCAGTACTTC
CDR3: CASSLGGDGEQYF

J: TRBJ1-3
size: .
V: TRBV28
D: TRBD1
DNA: TGTGCCGGCAGTACCCCGACAGGGCCTGGAAACACCATATATTTT
CDR3: CAGSTPTGPGNTIYF

J: TRBJ2-7
size: .
V: TRBV28
D: TRBD1
DNA: TGTGCCAGCAGTTCCCCGACAGGGAGCTCCTACGAGCAGTACTTC
CDR3: CASSSPTGSSYEQYF

J: TRBJ1-2
size: .
V: TRBV7-2
D: .
DNA: TGTGCCAGCAGCACCTGGAGCGGGTATGGCTACACCTTC
CDR3: CASSTWSGYGYTF

J: TRBJ2-7
size: .
V: TRBV6-6
D: TRBD1
DNA: TGTGCCAGCAGTTACTCGCTGGGACAGGGAGTCTTC
CDR3: CASSYSLGQGVF

J: TRBJ2-1
size: .
V: TRBV11-3
D: TRBD2
DNA: TGTGCCAGCAGCTCCCCCGGGACTAGCGGGGCTTCCTACAATGAGCAGTTCTTC
CDR3: CASSSPGTSGASYNEQFF

J: TRBJ2-3
size: .
V: TRBV5-4
D: TRBD2
DNA: TGTGCCAGCAGCTTGGCCACTAGCGGGGGGGATACGCAGTATTTT
CDR3: CASSLATSGGDTQYF

J: TRBJ2-5
size: once
V: TRBV7-9
D: TRBD1
DNA: TGTGCCAGCAGCTTAGGCTTCAGGACAGGGGGAAGAGAGACCCAGTACTTC
CDR3: CASSLGFRTGGRETQYF

J: TRBJ2-2
size: .
V: TRBV18
D: .
DNA: TGTGCCAGCTCACCTCTCGGGTCCGGGGAGCTGTTTTTT
CDR3: CASSPLGSGELFF

J: TRBJ2-1
size: once
V: TRBV25-1
D: TRBD1
DNA: TGTGCCAGTTCCTCTCCGGGACAGGGAGGCCCGGGTGAGCAGTTCTTC
CDR3: CASSSPGQGGPGEQFF

J: TRBJ1-1
size: once
V: TRBV6-5
D: TRBD1
DNA: TGTGCCAGCAGTTACTCCGGGACAGGGGTCACTGAAGCTTTCTTT
CDR3: CASSYSGTGVTEAFF

J: TRBJ1-2
size: .
V: TRBV30
D: TRBD1
DNA: TGTGCCTGGAGTTCTGGTGGGACAGGGACTGAGGGCTACACCTTC
CDR3: CAWSSGGTGTEGYTF

J: TRBJ1-1
size: .
V: TRBV20-1
D: TRBD1
DNA: TGCAGTGCCCCAGGGGGAAGAGCTTTCTTT
CDR3: CSAPGGRAFF

J: TRBJ1-4
size: few
V: TRBV7-9
D: .
DNA: TGTGCCAGCAGCGTACAGTGGACAGCCGAAAAACTGTTTTTT
CDR3: CASSVQWTAEKLFF

J: TRBJ2-3
size: .
V: TRBV7-9
D: TRBD2
DNA: TGTGCCAGCAGCTACCCCAGGGGACTAGCGGGGGGGCTGGATACGCAGTATTTT
CDR3: CASSYPRGLAGGLDTQYF

J: TRBJ1-5
size: .
V: TRBV19
D: TRBD1
DNA: TGTGCCAGTAGGACCTTCAGGCAGGGGGCCAATCAGCCCCAGCATTTT
CDR3: CASRTFRQGANQPQHF

J: TRBJ2-1
size: .
V: TRBV14
D: TRBD2
DNA: TGTGCCAGCAGCCAAAACGGCCAGCGGGGGGAATACAATGAGCAGTTCTTC
CDR3: CASSQNGQRGEYNEQFF

J: TRBJ2-7
size: few
V: TRBV5-5
D: .
DNA: TGTGCCAGCAGCGTCACAGGATACGAGCAGTACTTC
CDR3: CASSVTGYEQYF

J: TRBJ2-7
size: once
V: TRBV9
D: TRBD1
DNA: TGTGCCAGCAGCTTAGGACAGGCCACCGCAGGCCACGAGCAGTACTTC
CDR3: CASSLGQATAGHEQYF